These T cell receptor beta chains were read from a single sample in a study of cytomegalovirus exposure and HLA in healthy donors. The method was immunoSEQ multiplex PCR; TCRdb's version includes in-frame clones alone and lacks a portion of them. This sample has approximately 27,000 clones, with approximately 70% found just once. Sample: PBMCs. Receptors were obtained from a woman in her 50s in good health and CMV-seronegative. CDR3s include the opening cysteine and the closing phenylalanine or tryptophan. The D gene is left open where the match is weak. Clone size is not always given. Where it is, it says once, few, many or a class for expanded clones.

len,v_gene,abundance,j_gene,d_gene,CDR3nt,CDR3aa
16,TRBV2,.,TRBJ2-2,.,TGTGCCAGCAGTGAAGGGCGGGGGCGGAACACCGGGGAGCTGTTTTTT,CASSEGRGRNTGELFF
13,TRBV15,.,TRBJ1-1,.,TGTGCCACCAGCAGGCAGGAGAACACTGAAGCTTTCTTT,CATSRQENTEAFF
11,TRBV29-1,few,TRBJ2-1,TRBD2,TGCAGCGTTGAAGATCTAGCGGGAGCTGTCTTC,CSVEDLAGAVF
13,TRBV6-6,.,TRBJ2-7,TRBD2,TGTGCCAGCAGTTACCGGACTAGCTACGAGCAGTACTTC,CASSYRTSYEQYF
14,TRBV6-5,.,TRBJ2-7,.,TGTGCCAGCAGGTCCGGGACTGCCACCTACGAGCAGTACTTC,CASRSGTATYEQYF
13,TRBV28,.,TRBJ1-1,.,TGTGCCAGCTTTGTAGCCACGAACACTGAAGCTTTCTTT,CASFVATNTEAFF
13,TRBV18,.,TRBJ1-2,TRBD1,TGTGCCAGCTCACCACTCGACAGGGAAGGCTACACCTTC,CASSPLDREGYTF
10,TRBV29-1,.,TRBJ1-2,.,TGCAGCGTTGCACGGGTTGGCTACACCTTC,CSVARVGYTF
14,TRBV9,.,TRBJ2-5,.,TGTGCCAGCAGCGTTCAGGGTTTTAGTGAGACCCAGTACTTC,CASSVQGFSETQYF
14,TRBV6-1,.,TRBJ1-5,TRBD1,TGTGCCAGCAGGGGACAGGGGACCAATCAGCCCCAGCATTTT,CASRGQGTNQPQHF
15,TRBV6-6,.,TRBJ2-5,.,TGTGCCAGCAGTTCCGACCGGGACTTCGAAGAGACCCAGTACTTC,CASSSDRDFEETQYF
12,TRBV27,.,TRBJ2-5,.,TGTGCCAGCAGTTTAAGGGGAGAGACCCAGTACTTC,CASSLRGETQYF
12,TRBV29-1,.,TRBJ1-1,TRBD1,TGCAGCGTTGAAGCAGGGACAGCTGAAGCTTTCTTT,CSVEAGTAEAFF
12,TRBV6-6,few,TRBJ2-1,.,TGTGCCAGCAGTTCTCCTTCCAATGAGCAGTTCTTC,CASSSPSNEQFF
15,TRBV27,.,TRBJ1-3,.,TGTGCCAGCAGTCGGTTCCCCGGGTCTGGAAACACCATATATTTT,CASSRFPGSGNTIYF
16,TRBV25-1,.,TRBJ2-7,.,TGTGCCAGCAGTGAGACAGCTAGCGAGGTTTGGGACGAGCAGTACTTC,CASSETASEVWDEQYF
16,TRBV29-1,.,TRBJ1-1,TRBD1,TGCAGCGTTGAAGGGCAAACAGGGGAAGCCAGCACTGAAGCTTTCTTT,CSVEGQTGEASTEAFF
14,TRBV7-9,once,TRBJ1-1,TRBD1,TGTGCCAGCAGCCCGGACAGGGTAAACACTGAAGCTTTCTTT,CASSPDRVNTEAFF
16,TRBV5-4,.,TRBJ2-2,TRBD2,TGTGCCAGCAGGGCCCTAGCGGGGGATCTCACCGGGGAGCTGTTTTTT,CASRALAGDLTGELFF
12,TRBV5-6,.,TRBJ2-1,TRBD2,TGTGCCAGCAGCTTACTAGCGGGGGGGTCGTTCTTC,CASSLLAGGSFF
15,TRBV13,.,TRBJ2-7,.,TGTGCCAGCAGCTACCTTGGGGGGAGTACCTACGAGCAGTACTTC,CASSYLGGSTYEQYF
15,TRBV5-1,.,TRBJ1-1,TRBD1,TGCGCCAGCAGATGGGGAGACAGGGAAAACACTGAAGCTTTCTTT,CASRWGDRENTEAFF
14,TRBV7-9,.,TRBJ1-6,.,TGTGCCAGCAGCTTAGCCGACCTTGGAGGGCCCCTCCACTTT,CASSLADLGGPLHF
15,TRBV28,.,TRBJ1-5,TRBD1,TGTGCCAGCAGTATGGGACAGCTCCAAAATCAGCCCCAGCATTTT,CASSMGQLQNQPQHF
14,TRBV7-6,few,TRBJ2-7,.,TGTGCCAGCAGCCTTGGGGGGGCTAGTTACGAGCAGTACTTC,CASSLGGASYEQYF
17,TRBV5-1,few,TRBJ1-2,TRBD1,TGCGCCAGCAGAGTACGCCCGGGGGACAGAGACAACTATGGCTACACCTTC,CASRVRPGDRDNYGYTF
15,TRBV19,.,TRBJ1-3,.,TGTGCCAGTCTCCGCCGGGACACCTCTGGAAACACCATATATTTT,CASLRRDTSGNTIYF
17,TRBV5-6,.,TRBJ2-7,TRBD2,TGTGCCAGCAGCTGGAGGGGACTAGCGGGGAGCTCCTACGAGCAGTACTTC,CASSWRGLAGSSYEQYF
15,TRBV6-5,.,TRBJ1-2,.,TGTGCCAGCAGTAAAACAGGGCAAGCTAACTATGGCTACACCTTC,CASSKTGQANYGYTF
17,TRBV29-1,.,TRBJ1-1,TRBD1,TGCAGCGTTCGGAGGTCCCGGGACAGGGGACCGAACACTGAAGCTTTCTTT,CSVRRSRDRGPNTEAFF
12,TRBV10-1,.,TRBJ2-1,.,TGCGCCAGCAGCCCTACGGGCAATGAGCAGTTCTTC,CASSPTGNEQFF
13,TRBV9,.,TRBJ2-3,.,TGTGCCAGCAGCGTAGCTCCCACAGATACGCAGTATTTT,CASSVAPTDTQYF
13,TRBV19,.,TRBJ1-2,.,TGTGCCAGTAACCCAACAGGAAACTATGGCTACACCTTC,CASNPTGNYGYTF
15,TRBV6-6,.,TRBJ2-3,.,TGTGCCAGCAGTTACCCCGATATAGGCACAGATACGCAGTATTTT,CASSYPDIGTDTQYF
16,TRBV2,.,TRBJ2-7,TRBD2,TGTGCCAGCAGTGAAGTGGCAGGGGCGGGAGGCTACGAGCAGTACTTC,CASSEVAGAGGYEQYF
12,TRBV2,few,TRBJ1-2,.,TGTGCCAGCAGCTCCCTTACGGAGATCTACACCTTC,CASSSLTEIYTF
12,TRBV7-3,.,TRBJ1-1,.,TGTGCCAGCAGCCTATTAACCGGTGAAGCTTTCTTT,CASSLLTGEAFF
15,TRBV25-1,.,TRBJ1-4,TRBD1,TGTGCCAGCAGTGCTCCGGGACAGCCGAATGAAAAACTGTTTTTT,CASSAPGQPNEKLFF
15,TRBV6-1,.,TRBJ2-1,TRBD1,TGTGCCAGCAGAATAGACAGGGCCGTCTACAATGAGCAGTTCTTC,CASRIDRAVYNEQFF
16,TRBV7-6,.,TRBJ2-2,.,TGTGCCAGCAGCTTAGCGGCAGGGAAATACACCGGGGAGCTGTTTTTT,CASSLAAGKYTGELFF
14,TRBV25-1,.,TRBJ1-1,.,TGTGCCAGCAGTGAAGAGGGCTTGGCCACTGAAGCTTTCTTT,CASSEEGLATEAFF
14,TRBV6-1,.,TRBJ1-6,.,TGTGCCAGCACCGCAGGGCAAGGTAATTCACCCCTCCACTTT,CASTAGQGNSPLHF
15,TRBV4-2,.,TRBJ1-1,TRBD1,TGTGCCAGCAGCCCCAGGACAGGGCGGGACACTGAAGCTTTCTTT,CASSPRTGRDTEAFF
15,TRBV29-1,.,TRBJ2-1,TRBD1,TGCAGCCTCACCCCGGGACAGGGGGTCCACAATGAGCAGTTCTTC,CSLTPGQGVHNEQFF
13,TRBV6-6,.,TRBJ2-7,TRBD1,TGTGCCAGCAGCATCCCGCCGGGACAGAGGCAGTACTTC,CASSIPPGQRQYF
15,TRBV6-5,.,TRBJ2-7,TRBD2,TGTGCCAGCAGTTATAGGAGCGGGAGCTTCGACGAGCAGTACTTC,CASSYRSGSFDEQYF
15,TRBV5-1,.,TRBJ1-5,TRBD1,TGCGCCAGCAGCCAGGATCCGGGACAGAATCAGCCCCAGCATTTT,CASSQDPGQNQPQHF
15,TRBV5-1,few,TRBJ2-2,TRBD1,TGCGCCAGCAGCTTGGGAAGGGGGCTGAGCGGGGAGCTGTTTTTT,CASSLGRGLSGELFF
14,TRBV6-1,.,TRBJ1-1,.,TGTGCCAGCAGTGAACTTGACAGGAGCACTGAAGCTTTCTTT,CASSELDRSTEAFF
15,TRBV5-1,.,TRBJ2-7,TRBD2,TGCGCCAGCAGCTTGGGATCGGGAGGGGTCTACGAGCAGTACTTC,CASSLGSGGVYEQYF